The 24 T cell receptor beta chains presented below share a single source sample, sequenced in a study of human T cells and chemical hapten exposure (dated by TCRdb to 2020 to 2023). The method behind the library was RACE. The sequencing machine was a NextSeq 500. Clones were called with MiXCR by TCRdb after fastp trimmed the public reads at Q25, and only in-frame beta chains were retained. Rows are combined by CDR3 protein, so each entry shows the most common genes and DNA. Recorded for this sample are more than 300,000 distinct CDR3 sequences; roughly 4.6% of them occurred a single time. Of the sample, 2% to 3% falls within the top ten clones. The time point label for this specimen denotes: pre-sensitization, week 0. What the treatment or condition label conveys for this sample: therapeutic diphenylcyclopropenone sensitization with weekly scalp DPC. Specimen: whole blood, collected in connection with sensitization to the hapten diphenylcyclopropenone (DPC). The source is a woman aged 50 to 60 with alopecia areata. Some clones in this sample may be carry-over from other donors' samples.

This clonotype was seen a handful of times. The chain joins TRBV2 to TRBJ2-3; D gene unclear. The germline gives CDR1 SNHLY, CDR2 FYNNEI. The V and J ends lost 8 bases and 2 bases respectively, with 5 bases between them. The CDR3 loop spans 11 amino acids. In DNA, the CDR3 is TGTGCCAGCGGGCCCACAGATACGCAGTATTTT. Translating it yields CASGPTDTQYF.

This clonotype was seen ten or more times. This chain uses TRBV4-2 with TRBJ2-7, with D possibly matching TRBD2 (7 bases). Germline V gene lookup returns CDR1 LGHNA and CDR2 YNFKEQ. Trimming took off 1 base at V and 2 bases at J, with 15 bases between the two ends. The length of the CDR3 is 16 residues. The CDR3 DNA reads TGTGCCAGCAGCCAAGTCTCGACGGGGGGCCCCTACGAGCAGTACTTC. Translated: CASSQVSTGGPYEQYF.

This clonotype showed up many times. The CDR3 sequence: CAIRRGGPNTEAFF. CDR3 coding DNA: TGTGCCATCCGAAGGGGGGGCCCGAACACTGAAGCTTTCTTT. The rearrangement joins TRBV6-2 or TRBV6-3 to TRBJ1-1, with D possibly matching TRBD1 (6 bases). V lost 10 bases, J lost 1 base, and 16 bases lay in between. Germline lookup yields CDR1 MNHEY and CDR2 SVGEGT. The CDR3 totals 14 residues.

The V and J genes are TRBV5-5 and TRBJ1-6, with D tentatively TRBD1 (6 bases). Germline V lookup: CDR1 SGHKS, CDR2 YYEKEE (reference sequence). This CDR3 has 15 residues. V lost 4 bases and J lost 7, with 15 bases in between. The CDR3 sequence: CASSPLAGVNSPLHF. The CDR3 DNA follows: TGTGCCAGCAGCCCGCTTGCAGGGGTAAATTCACCCCTCCACTTT.

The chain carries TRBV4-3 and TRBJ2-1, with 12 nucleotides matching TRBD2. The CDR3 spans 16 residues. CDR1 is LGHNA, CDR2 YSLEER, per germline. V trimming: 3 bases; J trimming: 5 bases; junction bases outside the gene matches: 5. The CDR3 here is CASSQVTSGRDNEQFF. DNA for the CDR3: TGCGCCAGCAGCCAGGTGACTAGCGGGAGAGACAATGAGCAGTTCTTC.

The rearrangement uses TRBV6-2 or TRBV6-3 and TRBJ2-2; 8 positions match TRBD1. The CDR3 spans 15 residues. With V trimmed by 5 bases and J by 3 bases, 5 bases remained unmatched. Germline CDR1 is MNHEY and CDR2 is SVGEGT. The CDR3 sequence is CASSRTGLHTGELFF. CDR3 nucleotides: TGTGCCAGCAGTAGGACAGGGCTGCACACCGGGGAGCTGTTTTTT.

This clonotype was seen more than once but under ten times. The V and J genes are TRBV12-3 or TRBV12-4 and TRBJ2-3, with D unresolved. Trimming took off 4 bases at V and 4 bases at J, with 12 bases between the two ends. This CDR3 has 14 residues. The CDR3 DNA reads TGTGCCAGCAGTTCGACGGCGTCGCCAGATACGCAGTATTTT. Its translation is CASSSTASPDTQYF.

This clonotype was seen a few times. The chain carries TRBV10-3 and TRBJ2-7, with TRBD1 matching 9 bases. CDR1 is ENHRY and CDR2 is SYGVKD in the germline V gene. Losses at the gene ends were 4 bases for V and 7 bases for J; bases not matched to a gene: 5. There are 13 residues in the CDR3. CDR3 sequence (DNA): TGTGCCATCAGTGCGACAGGGGGTTATGAGCAGTACTTC. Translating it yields CAISATGGYEQYF.

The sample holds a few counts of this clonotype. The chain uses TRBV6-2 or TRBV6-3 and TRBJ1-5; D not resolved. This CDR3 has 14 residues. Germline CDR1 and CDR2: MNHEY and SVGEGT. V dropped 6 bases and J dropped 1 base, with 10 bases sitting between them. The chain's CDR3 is CASRRDGSNQPQHF. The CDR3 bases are TGTGCCAGCAGACGAGACGGGAGCAATCAGCCCCAGCATTTT.

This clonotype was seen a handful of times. CDR3 sequence (DNA): TGTGCCAGCAGCCAAGAGAGGTATCTTTTCGCAACCGGGACAAAAAACATTCAGTACTTC. Its translation: CASSQERYLFATGTKNIQYF. The J gene is TRBJ2-4, the V gene TRBV14; tentatively, D is TRBD1 (6 bases). This CDR3 is built from 20 residues. The V and J ends lost 0 bases and 4 bases respectively, with 25 bases between them. Germline values: CDR1 SGHDN, CDR2 FVKESK.

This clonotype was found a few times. CDR3 sequence (DNA): TGCAGTGCTAGCTTAAATCCAGAAGCTTTCTTT. Its translation is CSASLNPEAFF. The rearrangement uses TRBV20-1 and TRBJ1-1, with unresolved D. Trimming removed 3 bases from V and 8 bases from J, with 10 bases in between. Per germline, CDR1 DFQATT and CDR2 SNEGSKA (reference sequence). The CDR3 contains 11 residues.

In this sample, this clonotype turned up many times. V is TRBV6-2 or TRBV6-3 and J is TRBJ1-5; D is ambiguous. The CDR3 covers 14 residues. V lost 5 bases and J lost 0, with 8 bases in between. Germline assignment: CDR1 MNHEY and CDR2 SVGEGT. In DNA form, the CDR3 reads TGTGCCAGCAGTCCAGACGGTAGCAATCAGCCCCAGCATTTT. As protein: CASSPDGSNQPQHF.

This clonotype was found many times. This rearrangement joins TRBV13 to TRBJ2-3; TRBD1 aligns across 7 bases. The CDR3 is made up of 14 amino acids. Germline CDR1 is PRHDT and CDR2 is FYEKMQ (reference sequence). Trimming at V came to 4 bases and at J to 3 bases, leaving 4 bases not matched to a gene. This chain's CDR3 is CASSSQTGTDTQYF. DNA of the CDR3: TGTGCCAGCAGCTCCCAGACAGGGACAGATACGCAGTATTTT.

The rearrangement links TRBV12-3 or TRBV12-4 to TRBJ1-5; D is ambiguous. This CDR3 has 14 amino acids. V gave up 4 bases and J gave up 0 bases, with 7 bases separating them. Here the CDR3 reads CASSSTDSNQPQHF. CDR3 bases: TGTGCCAGCAGTTCGACGGATAGCAATCAGCCCCAGCATTTT.

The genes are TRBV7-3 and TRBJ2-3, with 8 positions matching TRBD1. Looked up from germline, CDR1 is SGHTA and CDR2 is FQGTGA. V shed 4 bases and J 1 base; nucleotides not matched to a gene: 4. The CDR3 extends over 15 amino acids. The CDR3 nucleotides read TGTGCCAGCAGCTACCAGGGGGCGGGCACAGATACGCAGTATTTT. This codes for CASSYQGAGTDTQYF.

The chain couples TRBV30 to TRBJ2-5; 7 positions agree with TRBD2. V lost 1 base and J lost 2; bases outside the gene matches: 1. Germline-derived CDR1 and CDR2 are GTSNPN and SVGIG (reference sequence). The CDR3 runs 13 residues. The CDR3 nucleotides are TGTGCCTGGAGTGCAGCGGGACAAGAGACCCAGTACTTC. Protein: CAWSAAGQETQYF.

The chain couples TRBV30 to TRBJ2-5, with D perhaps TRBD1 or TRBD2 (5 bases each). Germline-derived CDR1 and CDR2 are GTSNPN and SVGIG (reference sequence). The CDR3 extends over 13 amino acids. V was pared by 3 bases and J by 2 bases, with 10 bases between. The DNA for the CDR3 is TGTGCCTGGAGCGGGGCTCTGCAAGAGACCCAGTACTTC. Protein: CAWSGALQETQYF.

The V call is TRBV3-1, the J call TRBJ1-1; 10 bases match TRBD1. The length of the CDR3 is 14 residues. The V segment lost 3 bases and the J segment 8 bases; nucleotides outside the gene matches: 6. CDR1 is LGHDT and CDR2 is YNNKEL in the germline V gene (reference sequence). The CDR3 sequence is CASSHSDRGREAFF. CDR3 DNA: TGTGCCAGCAGCCACTCCGACAGGGGGCGCGAAGCTTTCTTT.

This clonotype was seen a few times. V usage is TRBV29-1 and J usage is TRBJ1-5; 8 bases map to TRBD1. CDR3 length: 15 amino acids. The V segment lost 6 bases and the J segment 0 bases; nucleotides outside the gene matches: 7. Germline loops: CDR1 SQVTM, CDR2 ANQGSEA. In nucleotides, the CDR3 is TGCAGCGTAGCGACAGGGGATTATAGCAATCAGCCCCAGCATTTT. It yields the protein CSVATGDYSNQPQHF. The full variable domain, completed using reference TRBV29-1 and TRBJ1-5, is SAVISQKPSRDICQRGTSLTIQCQVDSQVTMMFWYRQQPGQSLTLIATANQGSEATYESGFVIDKFPISRPNLTFSTLTVSNMSPEDSSIYLCSVATGDYSNQPQHFGDGTRLSIL.

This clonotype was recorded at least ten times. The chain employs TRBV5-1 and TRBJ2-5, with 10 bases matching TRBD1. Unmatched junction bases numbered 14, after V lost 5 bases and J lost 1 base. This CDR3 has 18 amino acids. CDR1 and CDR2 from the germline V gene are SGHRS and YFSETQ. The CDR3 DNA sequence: TGCGCCAGCAGACAGGGGACAGGGGACTTACGGTCCCAAGAGACCCAGTACTTC. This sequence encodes CASRQGTGDLRSQETQYF.

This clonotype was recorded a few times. The DNA of the CDR3 is TGTGCCAGCAGCTTGGGGGCAGACTATACGGCTTTCTTT. Residues: CASSLGADYTAFF. J is TRBJ1-1 and V is TRBV5-6, with unresolved D. The CDR3 totals 13 residues. Germline CDR1 and CDR2: SGHDT and YYEEEE. Trimming removed 0 bases from V and 11 bases from J, with 14 bases in between.

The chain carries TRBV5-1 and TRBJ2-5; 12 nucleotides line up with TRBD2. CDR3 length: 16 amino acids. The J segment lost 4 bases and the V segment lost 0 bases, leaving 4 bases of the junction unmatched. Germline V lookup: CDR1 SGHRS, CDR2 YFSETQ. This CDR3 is CASSLGLAGAVETQYF. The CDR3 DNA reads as TGCGCCAGCAGCTTGGGACTAGCGGGGGCTGTAGAGACCCAGTACTTC.

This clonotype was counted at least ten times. This CDR3 is CASSWGTGAHEQYF. CDR3 DNA sequence: TGTGCCAGCAGTTGGGGGACAGGGGCCCACGAGCAGTACTTC. The J gene is TRBJ2-7, the V gene TRBV12-3 or TRBV12-4; 10 positions match TRBD1. This CDR3 has 14 residues. Trimming took 4 bases from V and 5 from J; bases not matched to a gene: 5.

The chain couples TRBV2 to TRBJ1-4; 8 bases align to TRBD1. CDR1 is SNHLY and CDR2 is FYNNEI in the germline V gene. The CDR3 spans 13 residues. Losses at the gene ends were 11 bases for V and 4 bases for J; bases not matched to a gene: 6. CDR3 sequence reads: CAGAGQVNEKLFF. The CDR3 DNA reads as TGTGCCGGTGCGGGACAGGTTAATGAAAAACTGTTTTTT. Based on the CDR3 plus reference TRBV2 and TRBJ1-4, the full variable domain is EPEVTQTPSHQVTQMGQEVILRCVPISNHLYFYWYRQILGQKVEFLVSFYNNEISEKSEIFDDQFSVERPDGSNFTLKIRSTKLEDSAMYFCAGAGQVNEKLFFGSGTQLSVL.